This entry features one T cell receptor (beta chain) sequence. Its recognized antigen is unknown. The sample holds no much larger clone one base away, and base qualities are not on file. The collaborating institutions used their own protocols to collect whole blood in K2EDTA tubes. For TCRbeta analysis, collaborator samples were shipped as frozen whole blood, as isolated PBMCs, or as DNA extracted from either sample type. This sample is drawn from a study of blood T cell repertoires in COVID-19 (TCRdb year 2020). In the study overall: Samples covering the acute and convalescent phases of COVID-19 were provided by collaborators in the United States, Italy and Spain. Samples were obtained from the ongoing ImmuneRACE study (first 160 participants) and from approximately 1,200 subjects provided by 6 global collaborators. Deeply sampled blood TCRbeta repertoires from subjects exposed to, actively infected with, or recovered from COVID-19 were included in the dataset. Where available, HLA class I and class II types were taken from metadata supplied by the sample provider and were not determined by assay-based typing. The material from the prospective study consisted of cDNA or gDNA derived from T cells, B-cell-depleted T cells, or PBMCs. Nearly every sample came with metadata listing a de-identified subject ID, COVID-19 status, age in years and sex. A freely available public database, intended as a resource for researchers studying the immune response to SARS-CoV-2, is where the repertoires were released.

The immunoSEQ Assay, a bias-controlled multiplex PCR, was used to amplify TCRbeta CDR3 regions from genomic DNA. Concerning the study's data processing: Within the assay, amplification of reference gene primers was used to estimate how many nucleated cells each sample contained. To quantify the absolute abundance of each unique TCRbeta CDR3 rearrangement, sequence reads were collapsed and filtered. Productive Simpson clonality was computed per sample as the square root of Simpson's diversity index over productive rearrangements. TCRdb took this table from immuneACCESS and kept in-frame rearrangements with V and J called. Such tables lack part of the clones; where checked against another copy, unresolved V genes explain under half of the gap, and the rest is unexplained. The V and J calls and the clone size are those of that table, but D and trimming were determined from the DNA. The sample table lists about 170,000 clones, around nine tenths of them with a count of one. Clones ranked in the top ten supply less than 3.5% of the sample.

The germline V gene (reference sequence) yields LGHDT for CDR1 and YNNKEL for CDR2. The CDR3 runs 17 amino acids, cysteine and phenylalanine included. Solely the CDR3 DNA is kept, with 51 bases framed from the first base. The germline V and J ends show losses of 4 bases and 7 bases respectively, and no gene match explains 10 bases of the junction. The full study reports these points: The amount of clinical and demographic metadata varied by source and participant and was provided uncurated.

This TCR was recovered from a man between 65 and 85 years old with acute or convalescent COVID-19. Recombination linked TRBV3-1 (or the pseudogene TRBV3-2) to TRBJ2-1; 13 bases in between match TRBD2. Sequencing used peripheral blood. The DNA reads TGTGCCAGCAGCCGGCGGACTAGCGGGAGTTTTATTAATGAGCAGTTCTTC. Translation gives CASSRRTSGSFINEQFF.